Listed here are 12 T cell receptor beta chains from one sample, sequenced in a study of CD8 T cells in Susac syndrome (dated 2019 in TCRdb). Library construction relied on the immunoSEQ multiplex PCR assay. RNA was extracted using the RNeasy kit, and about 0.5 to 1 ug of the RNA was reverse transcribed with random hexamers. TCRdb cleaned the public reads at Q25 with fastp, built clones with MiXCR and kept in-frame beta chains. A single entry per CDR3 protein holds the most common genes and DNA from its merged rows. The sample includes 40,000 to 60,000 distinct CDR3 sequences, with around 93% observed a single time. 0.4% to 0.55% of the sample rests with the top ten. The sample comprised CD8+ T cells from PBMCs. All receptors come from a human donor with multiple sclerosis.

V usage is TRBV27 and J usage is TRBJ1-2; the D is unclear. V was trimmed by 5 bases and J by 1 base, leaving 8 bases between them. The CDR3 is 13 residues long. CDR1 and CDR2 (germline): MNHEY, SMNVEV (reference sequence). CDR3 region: CASSPRINYGYTF. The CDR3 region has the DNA TGTGCCAGCAGTCCCCGAATTAACTATGGCTACACCTTC.

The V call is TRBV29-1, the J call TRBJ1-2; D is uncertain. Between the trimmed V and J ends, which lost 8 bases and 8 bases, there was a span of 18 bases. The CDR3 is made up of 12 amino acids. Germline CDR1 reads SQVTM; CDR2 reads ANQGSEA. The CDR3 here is CSPTLVGAGYTF. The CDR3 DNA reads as TGCAGCCCGACTCTGGTAGGCGCGGGCTACACCTTC.

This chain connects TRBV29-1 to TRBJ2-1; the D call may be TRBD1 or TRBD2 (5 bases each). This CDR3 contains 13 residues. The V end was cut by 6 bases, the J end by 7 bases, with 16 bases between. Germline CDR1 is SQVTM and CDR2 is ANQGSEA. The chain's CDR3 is CSVPGTLLNEQFF. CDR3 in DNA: TGCAGCGTGCCCGGGACCCTTCTTAATGAGCAGTTCTTC.

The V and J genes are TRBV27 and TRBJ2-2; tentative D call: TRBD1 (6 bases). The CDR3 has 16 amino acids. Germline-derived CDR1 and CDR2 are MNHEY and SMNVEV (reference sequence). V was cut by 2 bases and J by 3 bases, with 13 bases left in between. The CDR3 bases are TGTGCCAGCAGTTTAGCCACAGGGTTGTACACCGGGGAGCTGTTTTTT. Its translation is CASSLATGLYTGELFF.

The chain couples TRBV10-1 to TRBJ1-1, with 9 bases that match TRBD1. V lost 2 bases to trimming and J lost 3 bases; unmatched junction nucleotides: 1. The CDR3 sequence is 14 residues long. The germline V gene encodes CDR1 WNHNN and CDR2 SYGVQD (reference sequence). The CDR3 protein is CASSETGGYTEAFF. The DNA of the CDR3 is TGCGCCAGCAGTGAGACAGGGGGCTACACTGAAGCTTTCTTT.

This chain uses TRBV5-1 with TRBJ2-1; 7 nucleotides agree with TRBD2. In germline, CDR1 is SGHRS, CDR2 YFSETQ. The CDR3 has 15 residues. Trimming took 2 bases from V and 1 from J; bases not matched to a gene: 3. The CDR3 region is CASSFPGGSYNEQFF. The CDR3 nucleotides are TGCGCCAGCAGCTTCCCGGGGGGTTCCTACAATGAGCAGTTCTTC.

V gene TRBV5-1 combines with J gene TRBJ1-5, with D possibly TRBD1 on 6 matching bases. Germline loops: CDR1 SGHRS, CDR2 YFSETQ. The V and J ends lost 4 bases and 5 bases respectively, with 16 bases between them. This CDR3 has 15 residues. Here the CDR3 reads CASSPDGGRDQPQHF. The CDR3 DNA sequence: TGCGCCAGCAGCCCCGATGGGGGGCGCGATCAGCCCCAGCATTTT. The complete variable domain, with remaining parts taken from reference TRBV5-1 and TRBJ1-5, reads KAGVTQTPRYLIKTRGQQVTLSCSPISGHRSVSWYQQTPGQGLQFLFEYFSETQRNKGNFPGRFSGRQFSNSRSEMNVSTLELGDSALYLCASSPDGGRDQPQHFGDGTRLSIL.

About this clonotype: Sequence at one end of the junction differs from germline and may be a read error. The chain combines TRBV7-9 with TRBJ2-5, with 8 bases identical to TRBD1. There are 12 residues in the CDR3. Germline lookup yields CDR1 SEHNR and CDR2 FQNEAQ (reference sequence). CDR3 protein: CASSGTAGQDHF. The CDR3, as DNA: TGTGCCAGCAGCGGGACGGCGGGACAGGACCACTTC.

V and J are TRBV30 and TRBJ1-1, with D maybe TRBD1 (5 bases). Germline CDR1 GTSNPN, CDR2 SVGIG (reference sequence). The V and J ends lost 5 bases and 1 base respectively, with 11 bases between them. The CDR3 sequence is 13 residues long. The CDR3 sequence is CAWHPTANTEAFF. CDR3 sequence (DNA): TGTGCCTGGCATCCGACAGCGAACACTGAAGCTTTCTTT. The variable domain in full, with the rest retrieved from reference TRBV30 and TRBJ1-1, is SQTIHQWPATLVQPVGSPLSLECTVEGTSNPNLYWYRQAAGRGLQLLFYSVGIGQISSEVPQNLSASRPQDRQFILSSKKLLLSDSGFYLCAWHPTANTEAFFGQGTRLTVV.

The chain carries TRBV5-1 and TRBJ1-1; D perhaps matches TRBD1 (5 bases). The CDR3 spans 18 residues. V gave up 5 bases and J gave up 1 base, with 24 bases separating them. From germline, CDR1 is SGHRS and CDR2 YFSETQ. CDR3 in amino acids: CASRSGFSLGVQNTEAFF. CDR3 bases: TGCGCCAGCAGATCGGGCTTTTCGCTGGGGGTGCAGAACACTGAAGCTTTCTTT.

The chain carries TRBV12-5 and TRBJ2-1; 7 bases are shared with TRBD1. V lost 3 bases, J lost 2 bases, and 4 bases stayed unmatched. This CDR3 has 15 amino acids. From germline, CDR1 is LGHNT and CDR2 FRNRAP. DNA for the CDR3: TGTGCTAGTGGTTTCGACAGGGTTACCTACAATGAGCAGTTCTTC. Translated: CASGFDRVTYNEQFF. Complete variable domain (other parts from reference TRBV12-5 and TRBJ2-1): DARVTQTPRHKVTEMGQEVTMRCQPILGHNTVFWYRQTMMQGLELLAYFRNRAPLDDSGMPKDRFSAEMPDATLATLKIQPSEPRDSAVYFCASGFDRVTYNEQFFGPGTRLTVL.

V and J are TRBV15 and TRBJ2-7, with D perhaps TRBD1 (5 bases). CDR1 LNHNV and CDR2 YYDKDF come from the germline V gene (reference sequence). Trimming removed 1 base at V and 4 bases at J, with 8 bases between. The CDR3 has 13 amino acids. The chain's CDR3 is CATSRGDSYEQYF. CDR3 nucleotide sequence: TGTGCCACCAGCAGAGGTGACAGTTACGAGCAGTACTTC.